This TCR beta chain is drawn from a study of blood T cell repertoires in COVID-19. Study information: The cDNA or gDNA used as material had been derived from T cells, B-cell-depleted T cells, or PBMCs.

The CDR3 consists of 16 residues. CDR1 and CDR2 from the germline V gene are SGHVS and FNYEAQ. V shed 4 bases and J shed 0 bases, with 12 bases lying between them. Sequencing was performed with immunoSEQ multiplex PCR; in TCRdb, only in-frame clones are kept and a portion is missing. This repertoire shows under 150,000 clones, around 85% found once; its top ten account for about 6.1%. Seattle's cohort entered during active infection and was followed longitudinally. This clonotype was obtained from a woman in her fifties or sixties with COVID-19, enrolled during active disease. Sample: peripheral blood. V usage is TRBV7-6 and J usage is TRBJ1-4; D is undetermined. DNA of the CDR3: TGTGCCAGCAGCTCGATACAAAGTGCAACTAATGAAAAACTGTTTTTT. This translates into CASSSIQSATNEKLFF.